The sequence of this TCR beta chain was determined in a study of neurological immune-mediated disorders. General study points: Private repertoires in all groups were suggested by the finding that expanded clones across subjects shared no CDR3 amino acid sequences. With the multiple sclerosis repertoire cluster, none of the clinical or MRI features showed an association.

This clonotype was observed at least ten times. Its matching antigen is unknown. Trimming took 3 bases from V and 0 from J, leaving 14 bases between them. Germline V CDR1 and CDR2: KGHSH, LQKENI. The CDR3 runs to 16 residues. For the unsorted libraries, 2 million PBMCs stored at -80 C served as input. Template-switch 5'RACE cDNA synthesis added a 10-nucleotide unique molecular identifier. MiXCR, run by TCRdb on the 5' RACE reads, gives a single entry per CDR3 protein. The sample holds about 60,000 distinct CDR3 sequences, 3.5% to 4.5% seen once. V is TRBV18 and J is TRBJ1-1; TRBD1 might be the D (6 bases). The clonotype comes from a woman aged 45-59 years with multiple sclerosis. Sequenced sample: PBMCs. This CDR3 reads CASSPRTDLMNTEAFF. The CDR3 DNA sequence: TGTGCCAGCTCACCCCGGACAGACCTTATGAACACTGAAGCTTTCTTT. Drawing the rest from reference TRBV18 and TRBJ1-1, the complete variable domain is NAGVMQNPRHLVRRRGQEARLRCSPMKGHSHVYWYRQLPEEGLKFMVYLQKENIIDESGMPKERFSAEFPKEGPSILRIQQVVRGDSAAYFCASSPRTDLMNTEAFFGQGTRLTVV.